A single sample gave rise to the 27 T cell receptor beta chains below, sequenced in a study of beta chain features in type 1 diabetes. Of the isolated RNA, all was reverse transcribed, and so the sequenced material was expressed TCRB transcripts. Repertoires were generated with immunoSEQ multiplex PCR, while TCRdb's copy carries only in-frame clones and drops some. Among 160,000 or so clones listed, approximately 9% were seen once. The sequencing sample was made of central memory CD4+ T cells from blood. The receptors originated from a young woman in good health.

V and J are TRBV4-2 and TRBJ2-3, with TRBD2 matching over 10 bases. V dropped 5 bases and J dropped 0; count of bases not matched to a gene: 8. CDR1 LGHNA and CDR2 YNFKEQ come from the germline V gene. CDR3 length: 17 amino acids. Here the CDR3 DNA reads TGTGCCAGCAGCTTGATACCTAGCGGGAGTAGCACAGATACGCAGTATTTT. Protein product: CASSLIPSGSSTDTQYF.

The V and J genes are TRBV29-1 and TRBJ2-5; TRBD2 agrees at 7 bases. Per germline, CDR1 SQVTM and CDR2 ANQGSEA. V lost 6 bases, J lost 5 bases, and 6 bases stayed unmatched. This CDR3 has 12 residues. This CDR3 is CSVGGDLETQYF. CDR3 nucleotide sequence: TGCAGCGTGGGGGGGGATCTGGAGACCCAGTACTTC.

This clone was detected a few times. V gene TRBV7-6 combines with J gene TRBJ2-7; tentative D call: TRBD2 (7 bases). Trimming stripped 5 bases from V and 3 bases from J, with 17 bases between. This CDR3 comprises 15 residues. The germline V gene encodes CDR1 SGHVS and CDR2 FNYEAQ. The CDR3 nucleotides are TGTGCCAGCAGCCCCAGGGGAGCGGGAAACTACGAGCAGTACTTC. Its protein is CASSPRGAGNYEQYF.

CDR3 nucleotide sequence: TGTGCCTGGTTGACCGGGACAGGAAACACTGAAGCTTTCTTT. It yields the protein CAWLTGTGNTEAFF. The chain employs TRBV30 and TRBJ1-1, with TRBD1 identical over 8 bases. Germline V lookup: CDR1 GTSNPN, CDR2 SVGIG (reference sequence). The V and J ends lost 5 bases and 2 bases, in that order; junction bases with no gene match: 7. The CDR3 has 14 amino acids.

The DNA for the CDR3 is TGTGCCAGCAGCTTAAACCCAGGGTCGGGCACAGATACGCAGTATTTT. It codes for CASSLNPGSGTDTQYF. The J gene is TRBJ2-3, the V gene TRBV7-3; D possibly corresponds to TRBD1 (5 bases). The CDR3 sequence is 16 residues long. Germline CDR1 reads SGHTA; CDR2 reads FQGTGA. V lost 1 base and J lost 1, with 12 bases in between.

The sample holds a few counts of this clone. This same CDR3 is encoded by further DNA sequences in the sample. The chain uses TRBV11-2 and TRBJ2-4; perhaps TRBD2 as D (5 bases). The germline CDR1 and CDR2 sequences are SGHAT and FQNNGV. The CDR3 is made up of 13 amino acids. The germline V and J ends were trimmed by 3 bases and 4 bases, with 7 bases remaining between them. The CDR3 loop reads CASSFSEKNIQYF. CDR3 sequence (DNA): TGTGCCAGCAGCTTTAGCGAGAAAAACATTCAGTACTTC.

This clone was observed a handful of times. The chain recombines TRBV9 with TRBJ2-2; 8 positions match TRBD1. The CDR3 is made up of 16 amino acids. Germline V lookup: CDR1 SGDLS, CDR2 YYNGEE. V shed 4 bases and J 4 bases; nucleotides not matched to a gene: 9. The CDR3 DNA reads TGTGCCAGCAGCCCCCCCGGGACAGGTTTCACCGGGGAGCTGTTTTTT. Its translation: CASSPPGTGFTGELFF.

This clone came up a few times. This sequence joins TRBV30 and TRBJ1-5; D uncertain. Germline V gene data show CDR1 as GTSNPN and CDR2 as SVGIG (reference sequence). Trimming left V 5 bases short and J 6 bases short, with 14 bases between. This CDR3 has 13 residues. In nucleotides, the CDR3 is TGTGCCTGGGCATTTGGGCTCACTCAGCCCCAGCATTTT. Translating gives CAWAFGLTQPQHF.

This clone was counted a few times. The chain has TRBV9 and TRBJ2-7; tentatively, D is TRBD1 (5 bases). V was shortened by 4 bases and J by 0 bases, with 14 bases between the two germline ends. Looked up from germline, CDR1 is SGDLS and CDR2 is YYNGEE. The CDR3 extends over 15 amino acids. CDR3 protein: CASSPRQGASYEQYF. In DNA, the CDR3 is TGTGCCAGCAGCCCCCGGCAGGGTGCCTCCTACGAGCAGTACTTC. Full variable domain (missing parts from reference TRBV9 and TRBJ2-7): DSGVTQTPKHLITATGQRVTLRCSPRSGDLSVYWYQQSLDQGLQFLIQYYNGEERAKGNILERFSAQQFPDLHSELNLSSLELGDSALYFCASSPRQGASYEQYFGPGTRLTVT.

A few counts support this clone. This rearrangement joins TRBV29-1 to TRBJ2-1; 12 nucleotides align to TRBD2. With V trimmed by 8 bases and J by 7 bases, 6 bases remained unmatched. Germline CDR1 and CDR2: SQVTM and ANQGSEA. There are 13 residues in the CDR3. The DNA of the CDR3 is TGCAGCTCCTGGACTAGCGGGGTAAATGAGCAGTTCTTC. Translated, it gives CSSWTSGVNEQFF.

The rearrangement links TRBV5-1 to TRBJ1-6; 9 bases agree with TRBD1. The germline CDR1 and CDR2 sequences are SGHRS and YFSETQ. The length of the CDR3 is 16 residues. The V segment lost 5 bases and the J segment 9 bases; nucleotides outside the gene matches: 12. CDR3 sequence reads: CASSPLIGTGSSPLHF. The CDR3 nucleotides read TGCGCCAGCAGTCCCCTAATCGGGACAGGGAGTTCACCCCTCCACTTT. Full variable domain (remainder filled in from reference TRBV5-1 and TRBJ1-6): KAGVTQTPRYLIKTRGQQVTLSCSPISGHRSVSWYQQTPGQGLQFLFEYFSETQRNKGNFPGRFSGRQFSNSRSEMNVSTLELGDSALYLCASSPLIGTGSSPLHFGNGTRLTVT.

V is TRBV18 and J is TRBJ2-7, with D perhaps matching TRBD1 (5 bases). This CDR3 comprises 13 residues. The germline V gene encodes CDR1 KGHSH and CDR2 LQKENI. Trimming removed 2 bases at V and 5 bases at J, with 10 bases between. The CDR3 here is CASSPTTGDEQYF. CDR3 coding DNA: TGTGCCAGCTCACCAACAACAGGCGACGAGCAGTACTTC. The complete variable domain, with remaining parts taken from reference TRBV18 and TRBJ2-7, reads NAGVMQNPRHLVRRRGQEARLRCSPMKGHSHVYWYRQLPEEGLKFMVYLQKENIIDESGMPKERFSAEFPKEGPSILRIQQVVRGDSAAYFCASSPTTGDEQYFGPGTRLTVT.

The V call is TRBV7-2, the J call TRBJ2-4; 8 bases agree with TRBD2. The CDR3 runs 19 residues. Germline V gene sequence: CDR1 SGHTA, CDR2 FQGNSA. V trimming: 5 bases; J trimming: 0 bases; junction bases outside the gene matches: 15. The CDR3 DNA sequence: TGTGCCAGCAGCCTCCAGCTAGCGGGTACGTCGCTAGCCAAAAACATTCAGTACTTC. Translating it yields CASSLQLAGTSLAKNIQYF.

The CDR3 reads CASSPLGQGKETQYF. CDR3 sequence (DNA): TGCGCCAGCAGCCCCTTAGGACAGGGGAAAGAGACCCAGTACTTC. The chain couples TRBV4-3 to TRBJ2-5, with TRBD1 matching over 9 bases. The V gene end was trimmed by 4 bases and the J gene end by 3 bases; junction bases not matched to a gene: 6. The germline gives CDR1 LGHNA, CDR2 YSLEER. CDR3 length: 15 residues.

V and J are TRBV7-8 and TRBJ2-5; TRBD2 matches at 15 bases. The CDR3 has 17 residues. In germline, CDR1 is SGHVS, CDR2 FQNEAQ. J was trimmed by 4 bases and V by 3 bases; bases with no gene match: 6. This CDR3 is CASSLLPGLAGGETQYF. The DNA of the CDR3 is TGTGCCAGCAGCTTGCTGCCGGGACTAGCGGGAGGAGAGACCCAGTACTTC.

The chain recombines TRBV10-3 with TRBJ2-1; 11 nucleotides match TRBD1. CDR1 and CDR2 (germline): ENHRY, SYGVKD. The CDR3 totals 17 residues. The V and J ends lost 6 bases and 0 bases, in that order; junction bases with no gene match: 7. The CDR3 is CAISGQGAASSYNEQFF. CDR3 in DNA: TGTGCCATCAGCGGACAGGGGGCAGCAAGCTCCTACAATGAGCAGTTCTTC.

This clone appeared a few times. This chain connects TRBV7-9 to TRBJ2-3; possibly TRBD2 for D (5 bases). Germline CDR1 and CDR2: SEHNR and FQNEAQ (reference sequence). Trimming took 8 bases from V and 0 from J, leaving 12 bases between them. This CDR3 has 14 amino acids. CDR3 sequence: CASGAAISTDTQYF. CDR3 bases: TGTGCCAGCGGAGCGGCGATAAGCACAGATACGCAGTATTTT.

This chain links TRBV2 with TRBJ2-7; D is uncertain. CDR3 length equals 12 residues. The germline V gene encodes CDR1 SNHLY and CDR2 FYNNEI. V lost 4 bases and J lost 3, with 7 bases in between. Written as DNA, the CDR3 is TGTGCCAGCAGTGCGTACTTCTACGAGCAGTACTTC. Protein product: CASSAYFYEQYF.

This clone has more than one count but fewer than ten. J is TRBJ2-1 and V is TRBV7-2; TRBD1 agrees at 10 bases. Losses at the gene ends were 4 bases for V and 5 bases for J; bases not matched to a gene: 8. The V gene's germline CDR1 is SGHTA and CDR2 FQGNSA. The CDR3 has 16 residues. The CDR3 sequence is CASSSYPGQGHNEQFF. The CDR3, as DNA: TGTGCCAGCAGCTCGTATCCGGGACAGGGGCACAATGAGCAGTTCTTC.

This clone appeared a few times. The chain recombines TRBV11-2 with TRBJ2-1; 14 bases align to TRBD2. Germline CDR1 and CDR2: SGHAT and FQNNGV. Germline trimming cut 0 bases from V and 15 bases from J; bases unmatched to any gene: 4. The length of the CDR3 is 14 residues. CDR3 protein: CASSLDGTSGSPFF. CDR3 DNA sequence: TGTGCCAGCAGCTTAGACGGGACTAGCGGGAGTCCGTTCTTC.

The chain carries TRBV28 and TRBJ2-2, with TRBD2 identical over 8 bases. The CDR3 is 14 amino acids. CDR1 and CDR2 (germline): MDHEN, SYDVKM. The junction had 7 bases not matched to a gene; V was cut back by 7 bases and J by 6 bases. The CDR3 reads CASNRGGAPGELFF. CDR3 bases: TGTGCCAGCAACCGGGGGGGCGCCCCCGGGGAGCTGTTTTTT.

The rearrangement joins TRBV7-9 to TRBJ2-1; no reliable D call. V was trimmed by 4 bases and J by 5 bases, leaving 9 bases between them. The CDR3 covers 13 residues. CDR1 is SEHNR, CDR2 FQNEAQ, per germline (reference sequence). The DNA for the CDR3 is TGTGCCAGCAGCTGGGCAGTCGACAATGAGCAGTTCTTC. It yields the protein CASSWAVDNEQFF.

V and J are TRBV6-4 and TRBJ2-1, with 10 bases identical to TRBD2. J was trimmed by 4 bases and V by 3 bases; bases with no gene match: 3. Germline assignment: CDR1 MRHNA and CDR2 SNTAGT. The CDR3 is 15 amino acids. CDR3 loop: CASSETSGFYNEQFF. The CDR3, as DNA: TGTGCCAGCAGTGAGACTAGCGGGTTTTACAATGAGCAGTTCTTC.

This clone appeared a few times. The J gene is TRBJ2-1, the V gene TRBV5-1, with 11 bases lining up with TRBD2. The germline gives CDR1 SGHRS, CDR2 YFSETQ. With 1 base clipped from V and 2 bases from J, the junction kept 2 bases outside the gene matches. The CDR3 runs 16 residues. As DNA, the CDR3 is TGCGCCAGCAGCTTGCAGACTAGCGGGGCCTACAATGAGCAGTTCTTC. It specifies CASSLQTSGAYNEQFF.

Remarks on this clone: Other DNA sequences from this sample encode an identical CDR3 as well. The gene calls are TRBV5-1 and TRBJ2-5, with 9 bases fitting TRBD1. The CDR3 totals 14 residues. V was clipped by 3 bases and J by 3 bases; unmatched bases: 3. Germline V CDR1 and CDR2: SGHRS, YFSETQ. The CDR3 loop is CASSSGQGKETQYF. The DNA for the CDR3 is TGCGCCAGCAGCTCCGGACAGGGGAAAGAGACCCAGTACTTC. The whole variable domain, filled in from reference TRBV5-1 and TRBJ2-5, reads KAGVTQTPRYLIKTRGQQVTLSCSPISGHRSVSWYQQTPGQGLQFLFEYFSETQRNKGNFPGRFSGRQFSNSRSEMNVSTLELGDSALYLCASSSGQGKETQYFGPGTRLLVL.

In this sample, this clone turned up a few times. The genes are TRBV13 and TRBJ2-2, with 9 bases that match TRBD2. From germline, CDR1 is PRHDT and CDR2 FYEKMQ (reference sequence). This CDR3 comprises 16 residues. The V and J ends lost 6 bases and 3 bases, in that order; junction bases with no gene match: 8. CDR3 sequence (DNA): TGTGCCAGCAGTTTACCGGGACTAGCTGACACCGGGGAGCTGTTTTTT. This translates into CASSLPGLADTGELFF.

This clone was seen only a few times. The chain employs TRBV18 and TRBJ2-1, with 10 nucleotides matching TRBD1. The length of the CDR3 is 17 residues. Trimming took 3 bases from V and 6 from J; bases not matched to a gene: 11. Germline CDR1 is KGHSH and CDR2 is LQKENI. CDR3 coding DNA: TGTGCCAGCTCACCGTTTGAGAGACAGGGGGCCGGCAATGAGCAGTTCTTC. Residues: CASSPFERQGAGNEQFF. Full variable domain (outside the CDR3, taken from reference TRBV18 and TRBJ2-1): NAGVMQNPRHLVRRRGQEARLRCSPMKGHSHVYWYRQLPEEGLKFMVYLQKENIIDESGMPKERFSAEFPKEGPSILRIQQVVRGDSAAYFCASSPFERQGAGNEQFFGPGTRLTVL.